The 19 T cell receptor beta chains given below trace back to one sample, sequenced in a study of control samples from healthy donors and cancer patients. Sequencing was performed with immunoSEQ multiplex PCR; in TCRdb, only in-frame clones are kept and a portion is missing. In the table there are 55,000 to 90,000 clones, 84% of which are singletons. What was sequenced was blood. The receptors here all came from a man between 45 and 60 years old in good health.

The chain is built from TRBV6-4 and TRBJ2-1; TRBD1 agrees at 12 bases. The CDR3 loop spans 15 amino acids. Trimming took 3 bases from V and 8 from J; bases not matched to a gene: 5. Germline V gene sequence: CDR1 MRHNA, CDR2 SNTAGT. The DNA of the CDR3 is TGTGCCAGCAGTGATGGGACAGGGGGCCCCGATGAGCAGTTCTTC. The encoded protein is CASSDGTGGPDEQFF.

In its sample, this clone was seen once. This chain connects TRBV6-2 or TRBV6-3 to TRBJ2-7, with 12 bases fitting TRBD2. The CDR3 totals 16 residues. V shed 6 bases and J 4 bases; nucleotides not matched to a gene: 10. Per germline, CDR1 MNHEY and CDR2 SVGEGT. The CDR3 DNA follows: TGTGCCAGCAGCTTCACGACTAGCGGGAGAGGTTACGAGCAGTACTTC. Amino acid sequence: CASSFTTSGRGYEQYF.

This clone occurred a few times. CDR3: CASSPRLAGINEQFF. The DNA for the CDR3 is TGTGCCAGCAGCCCCCGGCTAGCGGGGATCAATGAGCAGTTCTTC. The chain combines TRBV5-5 with TRBJ2-1; 9 nucleotides match TRBD2. This CDR3 has 15 residues. V was clipped by 4 bases and J by 6 bases; unmatched bases: 8. Germline assignment: CDR1 SGHKS and CDR2 YYEKEE (reference sequence). Using reference TRBV5-5 and TRBJ2-1 for the parts outside the CDR3, the full variable domain is DAGVTQSPTHLIKTRGQQVTLRCSPISGHKSVSWYQQVLGQGPQFIFQYYEKEERGRGNFPDRFSARQFPNYSSELNVNALLLGDSALYLCASSPRLAGINEQFFGPGTRLTVL.

J is TRBJ2-7 and V is TRBV6-2 or TRBV6-3; D is unresolved. The ends were cut back, 0 bases at V and 3 bases at J, with 15 bases in the middle. The CDR3 totals 16 residues. CDR1 and CDR2 (germline): MNHEY, SVGEGT. This CDR3 is CASSYSPRSQNYEQYF. CDR3 nucleotides: TGTGCCAGCAGTTACTCGCCCAGGTCCCAAAACTACGAGCAGTACTTC.

The table lists this clone with a few counts. The chain has TRBV2 and TRBJ1-2, with D unresolved. The CDR3 extends over 14 amino acids. The germline V gene has CDR1 SNHLY and CDR2 FYNNEI. V dropped 11 bases and J dropped 1 base, with 17 bases sitting between them. CDR3 region: CARAPTDFNYGYTF. CDR3 sequence (DNA): TGTGCCCGAGCCCCCACGGATTTTAACTATGGCTACACCTTC.

The chain joins TRBV6-5 to TRBJ2-1; 7 positions agree with TRBD2. The germline V gene has CDR1 MNHEY and CDR2 SVGAGI. V lost 2 bases and J lost 0; bases outside the gene matches: 4. The CDR3 totals 16 residues. The CDR3 protein is CASSYASGNSYNEQFF. The CDR3 DNA is TGTGCCAGCAGTTACGCTAGCGGTAACTCCTACAATGAGCAGTTCTTC.

V is TRBV7-9 and J is TRBJ2-2; D is unclear. CDR3 length: 14 residues. The germline V gene encodes CDR1 SEHNR and CDR2 FQNEAQ (reference sequence). Trimming shortened V by 4 bases and J by 1 base, and 7 bases separated the two germline ends. The chain's CDR3 is CASSSDGNTGELFF. The CDR3 bases are TGTGCCAGCAGCTCGGACGGGAACACCGGGGAGCTGTTTTTT. Full variable domain (outside the CDR3, taken from reference TRBV7-9 and TRBJ2-2): DTGVSQNPRHKITKRGQNVTFRCDPISEHNRLYWYRQTLGQGPEFLTYFQNEAQLEKSRLLSDRFSAERPKGSFSTLEIQRTEQGDSAMYLCASSSDGNTGELFFGEGSRLTVL.

This chain joins TRBV5-6 and TRBJ2-7; 8 nucleotides align to TRBD2. CDR1 is SGHDT, CDR2 YYEEEE, per germline. This CDR3 is 17 amino acids long. The junction had 15 bases not matched to a gene; V was cut back by 0 bases and J by 7 bases. The CDR3 protein is CASSLGTSSLPAGEQYF. CDR3 bases: TGTGCCAGCAGCTTGGGGACTAGCAGCCTCCCCGCGGGGGAGCAGTACTTC.

The genes are TRBV6-2 or TRBV6-3 and TRBJ2-3; unclear D gene. Germline values: CDR1 MNHEY, CDR2 SVGEGT. Deletions cut 2 bases from V and 1 base from J, with 7 bases between. The CDR3 covers 14 residues. The CDR3 DNA follows: TGTGCCAGCAGTTACAAATGGGGCACAGATACGCAGTATTTT. As protein: CASSYKWGTDTQYF.

The chain is built from TRBV7-2 and TRBJ2-7; 7 nucleotides match TRBD1. This CDR3 is built from 14 residues. The germline V gene has CDR1 SGHTA and CDR2 FQGNSA. After removal of 4 bases from V and 1 base from J, the junction contained 4 bases not matched to a gene. Here the CDR3 DNA reads TGTGCCAGCAGCTCTACAGGGGAATCCTACGAGCAGTACTTC. Its translation is CASSSTGESYEQYF.

The chain links TRBV5-8 to TRBJ2-2; D call uncertain. The CDR3 is 15 amino acids. Trimming pared 2 bases from V and 1 base from J, leaving 9 bases between. CDR1 is SGHTS and CDR2 is YDEGEE in the germline V gene. This chain's CDR3 is CASSLSSLNTGELFF. CDR3 DNA sequence: TGTGCCAGCAGCTTAAGTTCCCTGAACACCGGGGAGCTGTTTTTT.

In the case of this clone: At one end the junction does not follow the germline gene, possibly because of a read error. The chain has TRBV11-3 and TRBJ2-1; 7 nucleotides align to TRBD1. Germline CDR1 and CDR2: SGHNT and YENEEA. The CDR3 is 15 residues long. CDR3 nucleotides: TGTGCCGGCAGCGCCGGGACAGTCAATTACAATGAGCAGTTCTTC. It encodes CAGSAGTVNYNEQFF.

The rearrangement uses TRBV7-3 and TRBJ2-7, with 13 bases fitting TRBD2. Trimming cost V 5 bases and J 4 bases; bases outside gene matches: 11. The CDR3 has 17 residues. Per germline, CDR1 SGHTA and CDR2 FQGTGA. As DNA, the CDR3 is TGTGCCAGCAGCCCCCGGACTAGCGGGGGCCCCCCTTACGAGCAGTACTTC. It translates to CASSPRTSGGPPYEQYF.

The V call is TRBV7-2, the J call TRBJ2-1; D unclear. Germline lookup yields CDR1 SGHTA and CDR2 FQGNSA. V lost 5 bases and J lost 6, with 11 bases in between. The CDR3 sequence is 13 residues long. The CDR3 loop is CASSPLVGNEQFF. For the CDR3, the DNA is TGTGCCAGCAGCCCTCTGGTGGGCAATGAGCAGTTCTTC.

This clone appeared a few times. The chain links TRBV28 to TRBJ2-7; 10 bases are shared with TRBD1. This CDR3 contains 14 residues. CDR1 and CDR2 from the germline V gene are MDHEN and SYDVKM. J was trimmed by 4 bases and V by 5 bases; bases with no gene match: 5. CDR3 in amino acids: CASSPTGGRYEQYF. The CDR3 DNA reads as TGTGCCAGCAGTCCGACAGGGGGCAGGTACGAGCAGTACTTC.

This clone has a single count. The chain uses TRBV25-1 and TRBJ2-7, with D perhaps matching TRBD2 (7 bases). There are 18 residues in the CDR3. V gave up 1 base and J gave up 5 bases, with 24 bases separating them. Germline assignment: CDR1 MGHDK and CDR2 SYGVNS. CDR3 region: CASSESALRGGVGNEQYF. In DNA, the CDR3 is TGTGCCAGCAGTGAATCGGCCCTGAGGGGGGGGGTCGGGAACGAGCAGTACTTC.

J is TRBJ1-3 and V is TRBV10-3, with a possible D match to TRBD1 (5 bases). V was pared by 4 bases and J by 4 bases, with 8 bases between. The CDR3 has 13 amino acids. Germline loops: CDR1 ENHRY, CDR2 SYGVKD. This chain's CDR3 is CAISVGEGNTIYF. CDR3 sequence (DNA): TGTGCCATCAGTGTGGGGGAAGGAAACACCATATATTTT.

V is TRBV18 and J is TRBJ1-6; D is uncertain. The CDR3 totals 15 residues. Germline V gene data show CDR1 as KGHSH and CDR2 as LQKENI. V lost 3 bases, J lost 8 bases, and 14 bases lay in between. This CDR3 is CASSPSAFWDSPLHF. CDR3 in DNA: TGTGCCAGCTCACCCTCGGCCTTTTGGGATTCACCCCTCCACTTT.

The V call is TRBV7-9, the J call TRBJ1-1; no reliable D call. This CDR3 is built from 13 residues. Germline V lookup: CDR1 SEHNR, CDR2 FQNEAQ (reference sequence). The V end lost 1 base, the J end lost 0 bases, and 3 bases lay between the germline ends. In nucleotides, the CDR3 is TGTGCCAGCAGCTTAGTCCTGAACACTGAAGCTTTCTTT. Encoded protein: CASSLVLNTEAFF.